These 2 T cell receptor beta chains were all obtained from the same sample, sequenced in a study of blood T cell repertoires in COVID-19. Profiling relied on immunoSEQ multiplex PCR, and the TCRdb table lists in-frame clones only, not all of them. The data contain about 210,000 clones, roughly 90% of them seen just once; the ten biggest clones take up around 1.5%. The sequencing sample was made of peripheral blood. The receptors were sampled from a man younger than 30 with active or convalescent COVID-19.

This clone was seen just once. This chain uses TRBV5-1 with TRBJ2-7, with TRBD1 matching over 10 bases. The junction had 3 bases not matched to a gene; V was cut back by 4 bases and J by 2 bases. Per germline, CDR1 SGHRS and CDR2 YFSETQ. The CDR3 is made up of 14 amino acids. CDR3 coding DNA: TGCGCCAGCAGCACAGGACAGGGGGCCTACGAGCAGTACTTC. Its translation is CASSTGQGAYEQYF.

The gene calls are TRBV11-3 and TRBJ2-1; possible D gene TRBD1, 5 bases. In germline, CDR1 is SGHNT, CDR2 YENEEA. The CDR3 loop spans 16 amino acids. Between the trimmed V and J ends, which lost 1 base and 5 bases, there was a span of 15 bases. The CDR3 DNA is TGTGCCAGCAGCTTAGGCCCAGGGCGTGGAAACAATGAGCAGTTCTTC. This sequence encodes CASSLGPGRGNNEQFF.